This T cell receptor (beta chain) emerged from a study of blood T cell repertoires in COVID-19. Study-level information: Donors in the United States, Italy and Spain gave samples during acute or convalescent COVID-19. The cDNA or gDNA used as material had been derived from T cells, B-cell-depleted T cells, or PBMCs.

Under the authors' procedure: Reference gene primer amplification yielded estimated nucleated cell counts. Using immunoSEQ multiplex PCR, the repertoire was profiled, and TCRdb retains in-frame clones only, with some absent. The DNA was the basis for D and trimming; V, J and clone size are from that table. The sample has fewer than 250,000 clones, around nine tenths seen once. V dropped 3 bases and J dropped 6 bases, with 8 bases sitting between them. The CDR3 has 13 amino acids. Germline lookup yields CDR1 SGHDN and CDR2 FVKESK. The receptor was isolated from a woman aged 60-75 years who had recovered from COVID-19. Material: peripheral blood. This sequence joins TRBV14 and TRBJ2-2, with D unclear. The CDR3 sequence: CASSHGLAGELFF. CDR3 sequence (DNA): TGTGCCAGCAGCCATGGTCTAGCCGGGGAGCTGTTTTTT.